These 30 T cell receptor beta chains share one sample of origin, sequenced in a study of PD-L1 blockade in urothelial cancer. The time point here: pretreatment peripheral blood. Only in-frame clones appear in the TCRdb table, and some are missing; sequencing was by immunoSEQ multiplex PCR. The sample lists 40,000 or so clones, approximately 80% seen once, with 6.8% in the top ten. The sample consisted of PBMCs, taken around atezolizumab (anti-PD-L1) treatment. The origin of the receptors is a man aged 55 to 70 with urothelial cancer.

This chain uses TRBV6-5 with TRBJ1-1; TRBD1 is a possible D gene (5 bases). The CDR3 runs to 14 residues. The germline V gene has CDR1 MNHEY and CDR2 SVGAGI. Trimming pared 2 bases from V and 6 bases from J, leaving 13 bases between. The CDR3 bases are TGTGCCAGCAGTTACGGGCGGGGGAGGGCTGAAGCTTTCTTT. Translated: CASSYGRGRAEAFF.

The chain links TRBV15 to TRBJ1-2; a possible D gene is TRBD1 (6 bases). V was trimmed by 5 bases and J by 2 bases, leaving 9 bases between them. The CDR3 has 13 residues. Germline CDR1 reads LNHNV; CDR2 reads YYDKDF (reference sequence). CDR3 sequence reads: CATSQDRNYGYTF. CDR3 DNA sequence: TGTGCCACCAGCCAGGACAGAAACTATGGCTACACCTTC. The full variable domain, completed using reference TRBV15 and TRBJ1-2, is DAMVIQNPRYQVTQFGKPVTLSCSQTLNHNVMYWYQQKSSQAPKLLFHYYDKDFNNEADTPDNFQSRRPNTSFCFLDIRSPGLGDTAMYLCATSQDRNYGYTFGSGTRLTVV.

J is TRBJ2-5 and V is TRBV18; D might be TRBD2 (6 bases). Trimming left V 3 bases short and J 3 bases short, with 14 bases between. CDR3 length: 15 amino acids. Germline lookup yields CDR1 KGHSH and CDR2 LQKENI. As DNA, the CDR3 is TGTGCCAGCTCACCGGCGGGAATGGATAAAGAGACCCAGTACTTC. It yields the protein CASSPAGMDKETQYF.

The chain is built from TRBV5-1 and TRBJ2-7; TRBD1 is a possible D gene (5 bases). The germline gives CDR1 SGHRS, CDR2 YFSETQ. CDR3 length: 14 residues. Trimming left V 0 bases short and J 0 bases short, with 7 bases between. The CDR3 DNA reads TGCGCCAGCAGCTTGGGACAGATCTCCTACGAGCAGTACTTC. Translated: CASSLGQISYEQYF.

This chain links TRBV9 with TRBJ2-7; D gene ambiguous. Germline CDR1 is SGDLS and CDR2 is YYNGEE. This CDR3 has 15 residues. The ends were cut back, 4 bases at V and 0 bases at J, with 14 bases in the middle. The DNA of the CDR3 is TGTGCCAGCAGCCCCCTCGAACGCGGCTCCTACGAGCAGTACTTC. Translation: CASSPLERGSYEQYF.

This clone was picked up a small number of times. The chain joins TRBV6-6 to TRBJ1-1; weak D call: TRBD1 (6 bases). Germline-derived CDR1 and CDR2 are MNHNY and SVGAGI (reference sequence). The CDR3 has 15 residues. The V and J ends lost 7 bases and 1 base respectively, with 16 bases between them. The CDR3 DNA is TGTGCCAGCACCCTACAGGGACGGTCGAACACTGAAGCTTTCTTT. This gives the protein CASTLQGRSNTEAFF.

This chain joins TRBV25-1 and TRBJ2-2; D remains ambiguous. Per the germline V gene, CDR1 is MGHDK and CDR2 is SYGVNS. The CDR3 runs to 13 residues. The V and J ends lost 3 bases and 1 base respectively, with 3 bases between them. The CDR3 here is CASSDRNTGELFF. The CDR3 DNA reads TGTGCCAGCAGTGACAGGAACACCGGGGAGCTGTTTTTT.

Written as DNA, the CDR3 is TGTGCCAGCAGCGTAGGAGGCAACACCGGGGAGCTGTTTTTT. Translation gives CASSVGGNTGELFF. This chain links TRBV9 with TRBJ2-2; D ambiguous. V shed 0 bases and J shed 2 bases, with 5 bases lying between them. The CDR3 has 14 residues. Germline V gives CDR1 SGDLS, CDR2 YYNGEE.

The rearrangement joins TRBV5-1 to TRBJ2-2; D gene unclear. The CDR3 spans 14 residues. The germline V gene has CDR1 SGHRS and CDR2 YFSETQ. Trimming stripped 6 bases from V and 1 base from J, with 10 bases between. CDR3 residues: CASNAPENTGELFF. CDR3 in DNA: TGCGCCAGCAACGCCCCAGAGAACACCGGGGAGCTGTTTTTT. The whole variable domain, remainder taken from reference TRBV5-1 and TRBJ2-2, is KAGVTQTPRYLIKTRGQQVTLSCSPISGHRSVSWYQQTPGQGLQFLFEYFSETQRNKGNFPGRFSGRQFSNSRSEMNVSTLELGDSALYLCASNAPENTGELFFGEGSRLTVL.

The chain has TRBV6-1 and TRBJ1-4; D may be TRBD1 (6 bases). Germline CDR1 MNHNS, CDR2 SASEGT. The CDR3 is made up of 16 amino acids. The V and J ends lost 1 base and 8 bases respectively, with 17 bases between them. In nucleotides, the CDR3 is TGTGCCAGCAGTGAAGGGGCGGGGGGCTGGTGGGAAAAACTGTTTTTT. Protein sequence: CASSEGAGGWWEKLFF.

This clone was detected only a few times. CDR3 DNA: TGCGCCAGCAGCGCCGGGACAGGGGGCGCAGGAAATGAAAAACTGTTTTTT. It yields the protein CASSAGTGGAGNEKLFF. The rearrangement joins TRBV10-1 to TRBJ1-4; 12 bases align to TRBD1. From germline, CDR1 is WNHNN and CDR2 SYGVQD (reference sequence). V lost 6 bases and J lost 5; bases outside the gene matches: 10. The CDR3 runs 17 residues.

The CDR3 reads CASSPNTGELFF. The CDR3 DNA is TGTGCCAGCAGCCCAAACACCGGGGAGCTGTTTTTT. V is TRBV7-8 and J is TRBJ2-2; D is unclear. Germline CDR1 reads SGHVS; CDR2 reads FQNEAQ. V dropped 5 bases and J dropped 2 bases, with 3 bases sitting between them. The CDR3 consists of 12 residues. The full variable domain, completed using reference TRBV7-8 and TRBJ2-2, is GAGVSQSPRYKVAKRGQDVALRCDPISGHVSLFWYQQALGQGPEFLTYFQNEAQLDKSGLPSDRFFAERPEGSVSTLKIQRTQQEDSAVYLCASSPNTGELFFGEGSRLTVL.

The rearrangement joins TRBV5-1 to TRBJ1-1; D might be TRBD1 (5 bases). The CDR3 has 15 residues. With 4 bases removed from V and 1 base from J, the gap between germline ends came to 14 bases. CDR1 is SGHRS and CDR2 is YFSETQ in the germline V gene. The CDR3 DNA follows: TGCGCCAGCAGCCTGCGGGGGGAAACGAACACTGAAGCTTTCTTT. Its protein is CASSLRGETNTEAFF.

CDR3 sequence reads: CASSPGTGVSYEQYF. For the CDR3, the DNA is TGTGCCAGCTCACCCGGGACAGGGGTTTCCTACGAGCAGTACTTC. This chain connects TRBV18 to TRBJ2-7; 10 nucleotides align to TRBD1. This CDR3 is 15 amino acids long. Germline V gene sequence: CDR1 KGHSH, CDR2 LQKENI. J was trimmed by 1 base and V by 3 bases; bases with no gene match: 3.

The V gene is TRBV6-1, the J gene TRBJ2-5; 10 positions agree with TRBD2. V lost 2 bases, J lost 4 bases, and 4 bases stayed unmatched. Germline V gene data show CDR1 as MNHNS and CDR2 as SASEGT. The CDR3 has 15 residues. CDR3 nucleotide sequence: TGTGCCAGCAGTGAACTAGCGGGGGCCCCAGAGACCCAGTACTTC. It specifies CASSELAGAPETQYF.

This sequence joins TRBV6-1 and TRBJ2-5; TRBD1 matches 11 bases. The junction had 7 bases not matched to a gene; V was cut back by 8 bases and J by 5 bases. In germline, CDR1 is MNHNS, CDR2 SASEGT. This CDR3 has 14 residues. CDR3 amino acids: CASADRGLKETQYF. The CDR3 DNA is TGTGCCAGCGCGGACAGGGGGCTAAAGGAGACCCAGTACTTC.

The V gene is TRBV4-1, the J gene TRBJ2-5; D is possibly TRBD2 (5 bases). V lost 1 base and J lost 10, with 19 bases in between. The CDR3 sequence is 15 residues long. Per the germline V gene, CDR1 is MGHRA and CDR2 is YSYEKL. The CDR3 DNA reads as TGCGCCAGCAGCCAAGGGGCCCTCTACGGCCGGGACCAGTACTTC. Translating it yields CASSQGALYGRDQYF.

V usage is TRBV5-1 and J usage is TRBJ2-5, with 13 bases fitting TRBD2. J lost 5 bases, V lost 1 base, and 5 bases had no gene match. Per germline, CDR1 SGHRS and CDR2 YFSETQ. The CDR3 runs 16 residues. The CDR3 region has the DNA TGCGCCAGCAGCTTGACTAGCGGGGGGGCAATCGAGACCCAGTACTTC. This sequence encodes CASSLTSGGAIETQYF.

The chain has TRBV28 and TRBJ2-1; TRBD1 matches at 10 bases. Unmatched junction bases numbered 8, after V lost 6 bases and J lost 6 bases. Germline values: CDR1 MDHEN, CDR2 SYDVKM. CDR3 length: 15 residues. CDR3 sequence: CASSRPGTGVNEQFF. CDR3 coding DNA: TGTGCCAGCAGCCGACCCGGGACAGGGGTCAATGAGCAGTTCTTC.

V is TRBV7-2 and J is TRBJ2-2; 8 bases agree with TRBD2. J lost 4 bases, V lost 5 bases, and 15 bases had no gene match. The CDR3 spans 18 residues. The V gene's germline CDR1 is SGHTA and CDR2 FQGNSA. The chain's CDR3 is CASSPGVGGAGFTGELFF. In nucleotides, the CDR3 is TGTGCCAGCAGCCCCGGGGTCGGGGGGGCAGGGTTCACCGGGGAGCTGTTTTTT.

J is TRBJ2-7 and V is TRBV19; the match to TRBD1 covers 11 bases. Germline loops: CDR1 LNHDA, CDR2 SQIVND (reference sequence). The CDR3 spans 14 residues. V lost 5 bases and J lost 6; bases outside the gene matches: 6. The CDR3 region is CASSGTGTGGEQYF. CDR3 bases: TGTGCCAGTAGTGGAACCGGGACAGGGGGCGAGCAGTACTTC.

The chain is built from TRBV5-1 and TRBJ1-1, with a possible D match to TRBD1 (6 bases). Trimming stripped 4 bases from V and 0 bases from J, with 19 bases between. The germline V gene has CDR1 SGHRS and CDR2 YFSETQ. This CDR3 spans 17 amino acids. The CDR3 nucleotides read TGCGCCAGCAGCAAAGACCGGACAGACCCCATGAACACTGAAGCTTTCTTT. Translation: CASSKDRTDPMNTEAFF.

The chain links TRBV2 to TRBJ1-2; 8 bases map to TRBD1. The V segment lost 2 bases and the J segment 4 bases; nucleotides outside the gene matches: 6. CDR1 and CDR2 (germline): SNHLY, FYNNEI. This CDR3 contains 15 residues. DNA for the CDR3: TGTGCCAGCAGTGAAAGGGACAGGTCAATCTATGGCTACACCTTC. It yields the protein CASSERDRSIYGYTF.

The chain recombines TRBV5-6 with TRBJ1-1; 10 nucleotides align to TRBD1. Germline V CDR1 and CDR2: SGHDT, YYEEEE. The CDR3 runs 16 residues. V gave up 4 bases and J gave up 3 bases; unmatched junction bases: 9. In nucleotides, the CDR3 is TGTGCCAGCAGCACGCGGGACAGGGGCTCGGACACTGAAGCTTTCTTT. Translated: CASSTRDRGSDTEAFF.

The chain links TRBV19 to TRBJ2-3, with 8 bases matching TRBD1. Germline loops: CDR1 LNHDA, CDR2 SQIVND (reference sequence). This CDR3 is built from 15 residues. Trimming took 3 bases from V and 6 from J; bases not matched to a gene: 8. The CDR3 is CASSITGGRSDTQYF. The CDR3 DNA is TGTGCCAGTAGTATCACAGGGGGACGATCGGATACGCAGTATTTT.

V gene TRBV9 combines with J gene TRBJ2-4; TRBD1 matches at 11 bases. V dropped 6 bases and J dropped 8; count of bases not matched to a gene: 10. This CDR3 has 15 residues. CDR1 is SGDLS and CDR2 is YYNGEE in the germline V gene. Written as DNA, the CDR3 is TGTGCCAGCACCACGGACGTGGGACAGGGGGACATTCAGTACTTC. Protein sequence: CASTTDVGQGDIQYF.

The chain couples TRBV10-1 to TRBJ2-1; D is possibly TRBD1 (5 bases). Germline lookup yields CDR1 WNHNN and CDR2 SYGVQD (reference sequence). The CDR3 spans 15 residues. The V end was cut by 6 bases, the J end by 2 bases, with 14 bases between. The CDR3 region has the DNA TGCGCCAGCAGGTATAAGGGGCTAACCTACAATGAGCAGTTCTTC. Encoded protein: CASRYKGLTYNEQFF.

This clone has just a few counts. This chain joins TRBV7-8 and TRBJ1-5, with a possible D match to TRBD1 (5 bases). Germline V lookup: CDR1 SGHVS, CDR2 FQNEAQ. V shed 4 bases and J shed 6 bases, with 13 bases lying between them. This CDR3 region has 14 residues. CDR3 nucleotides: TGTGCCAGCAGCTGGGCAGGGCACAGTCAGCCCCAGCATTTT. This translates into CASSWAGHSQPQHF.

The DNA for the CDR3 is TGTGCCAGCAGTCCAATACCCCCTGGGGGGACAGGGATTTACGAGCAGTACTTC. Protein product: CASSPIPPGGTGIYEQYF. The chain recombines TRBV28 with TRBJ2-7, with 9 bases that match TRBD1. V dropped 5 bases and J dropped 4; count of bases not matched to a gene: 18. Looked up from germline, CDR1 is MDHEN and CDR2 is SYDVKM. This CDR3 is 18 amino acids long.

The chain is built from TRBV7-8 and TRBJ2-7; D gene uncertain. V was shortened by 5 bases and J by 2 bases, with 13 bases between the two germline ends. Germline V CDR1 and CDR2: SGHVS, FQNEAQ. This CDR3 comprises 14 residues. The CDR3 region is CASSAGSVAYEQYF. As DNA, the CDR3 is TGTGCCAGCAGCGCCGGGTCCGTCGCCTACGAGCAGTACTTC. Variable domain in full (rest from reference TRBV7-8 and TRBJ2-7): GAGVSQSPRYKVAKRGQDVALRCDPISGHVSLFWYQQALGQGPEFLTYFQNEAQLDKSGLPSDRFFAERPEGSVSTLKIQRTQQEDSAVYLCASSAGSVAYEQYFGPGTRLTVT.